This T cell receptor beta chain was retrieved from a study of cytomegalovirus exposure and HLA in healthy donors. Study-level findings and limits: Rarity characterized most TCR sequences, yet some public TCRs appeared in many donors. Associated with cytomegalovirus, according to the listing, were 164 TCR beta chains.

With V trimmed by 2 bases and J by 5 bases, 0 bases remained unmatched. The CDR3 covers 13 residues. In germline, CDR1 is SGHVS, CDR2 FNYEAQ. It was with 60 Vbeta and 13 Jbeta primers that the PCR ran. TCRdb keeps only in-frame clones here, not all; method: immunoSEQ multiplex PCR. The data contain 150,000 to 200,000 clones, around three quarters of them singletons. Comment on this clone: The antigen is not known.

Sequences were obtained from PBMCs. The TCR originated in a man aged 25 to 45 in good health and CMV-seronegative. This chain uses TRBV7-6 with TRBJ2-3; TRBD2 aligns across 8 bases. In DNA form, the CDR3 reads TGTGCCAGCAGCTTACGGGGGGGAGATACGCAGTATTTT. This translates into CASSLRGGDTQYF.